The 8 T cell receptor beta chains listed next were all sequenced from one sample in a study of blood T cell repertoires in COVID-19. TCRdb's table, derived via immunoSEQ multiplex PCR, lists solely in-frame clones and lacks some. This sample has roughly 500,000 clones, with over 75% found just once. Sequencing was performed on peripheral blood. These TCRs come from a human donor in a cohort sampled during active COVID-19.

The chain combines TRBV7-9 with TRBJ2-7, with D possibly being TRBD1 (6 bases). V lost 1 base and J 3 bases, leaving 10 bases between the germline ends. This CDR3 contains 14 residues. Looked up from germline, CDR1 is SEHNR and CDR2 is FQNEAQ (reference sequence). CDR3 amino acids: CASSLGPQGYEQYF. The CDR3 DNA reads as TGTGCCAGCAGCTTAGGCCCACAGGGCTACGAGCAGTACTTC. The full variable domain, rest sourced from reference TRBV7-9 and TRBJ2-7, is DTGVSQNPRHKITKRGQNVTFRCDPISEHNRLYWYRQTLGQGPEFLTYFQNEAQLEKSRLLSDRFSAERPKGSFSTLEIQRTEQGDSAMYLCASSLGPQGYEQYFGPGTRLTVT.

The chain combines TRBV6-4 with TRBJ2-2; D is possibly TRBD1 (6 bases). Trimming removed 4 bases at V and 7 bases at J, with 22 bases between. The germline CDR1 and CDR2 sequences are MRHNA and SNTAGT. The CDR3 contains 17 residues. The CDR3 region is CASSAGTRGSPGGELFF. CDR3 DNA sequence: TGTGCCAGCAGTGCCGGGACACGGGGTTCACCGGGCGGGGAGCTGTTTTTT.

This sequence joins TRBV11-2 and TRBJ2-7; TRBD1 aligns across 7 bases. V shed 5 bases, J shed 3 bases, and the junction held 7 bases outside the gene matches. CDR1 and CDR2 (germline): SGHAT, FQNNGV. The CDR3 is made up of 14 amino acids. The DNA of the CDR3 is TGTGCCAGCAGCGCTGGGACAGCCCGCTACGAGCAGTACTTC. It encodes CASSAGTARYEQYF.

CDR3 DNA sequence: TGTGCCAGCAGTTCGCTACAGGGACAGATGAACACTGAAGCTTTCTTT. Translating gives CASSSLQGQMNTEAFF. V is TRBV5-5 and J is TRBJ1-1; 7 nucleotides line up with TRBD1. The CDR3 contains 16 residues. The germline V gene encodes CDR1 SGHKS and CDR2 YYEKEE (reference sequence). V shed 5 bases and J 0 bases; nucleotides not matched to a gene: 10.

Only a few counts were recorded for this clone. The same CDR3 also results from other DNA sequences found in this sample. The chain links TRBV7-2 to TRBJ2-1; 9 bases match TRBD2. The V and J ends lost 3 bases and 5 bases, in that order; junction bases with no gene match: 2. The germline CDR1 and CDR2 sequences are SGHTA and FQGNSA. This CDR3 has 14 amino acids. As DNA, the CDR3 is TGTGCCAGCAGCTTGTCTAGCGGGAACAATGAGCAGTTCTTC. It translates to CASSLSSGNNEQFF.

The V and J genes are TRBV7-2 and TRBJ2-7; 10 positions match TRBD2. The CDR3 totals 14 residues. V lost 8 bases, J lost 4 bases, and 8 bases stayed unmatched. CDR1 SGHTA and CDR2 FQGNSA come from the germline V gene. In DNA, the CDR3 is TGTGCCAGCTCTCCTAGCGGGAGTGGGTACGAGCAGTACTTC. Translation: CASSPSGSGYEQYF.

This chain connects TRBV3-1 (or the pseudogene TRBV3-2) to TRBJ2-1, with 7 bases aligning to TRBD2. V was clipped by 7 bases and J by 10 bases; unmatched bases: 16. Germline assignment: CDR1 LGHDT and CDR2 YNNKEL (reference sequence). The CDR3 has 15 residues. CDR3 coding DNA: TGTGCCAGCACCCGCGGGACTACCTCCATCTGGGAGCAGTTCTTC. Its protein is CASTRGTTSIWEQFF.

This chain uses TRBV27 with TRBJ2-1; the match to TRBD2 covers 12 bases. The CDR3 loop spans 16 amino acids. The trim removed 6 bases at V and 6 bases at J, leaving 9 bases unmatched. CDR1 and CDR2 (germline): MNHEY, SMNVEV (reference sequence). CDR3 nucleotide sequence: TGTGCCAGCAGCAACTCGGGACTAGCGGGCCTCAATGAGCAGTTCTTC. It specifies CASSNSGLAGLNEQFF.